The 3 T cell receptor beta chains in this list originate from one sample, sequenced in a study of cytomegalovirus exposure and HLA in healthy donors. PCR employed 60 Vbeta and 13 Jbeta primers. This table comes from immunoSEQ multiplex PCR, and its TCRdb copy is limited to in-frame clones, with some not included. The sample shows tens of thousands of clones, approximately 92% of them seen only once. Sequenced material: PBMCs. The receptors here all came from a woman in her twenties or thirties in good health and CMV-seropositive.

The gene calls are TRBV19 and TRBJ1-2; 10 bases are shared with TRBD1. The V segment lost 6 bases and the J segment 4 bases; nucleotides outside the gene matches: 5. The CDR3 contains 14 residues. CDR1 is LNHDA and CDR2 is SQIVND in the germline V gene (reference sequence). The CDR3 protein is CASSPGQGFYGYTF. In DNA, the CDR3 is TGTGCCAGTAGCCCGGGACAGGGGTTCTATGGCTACACCTTC.

The chain links TRBV4-2 to TRBJ2-1; possible D gene TRBD2, 6 bases. CDR3 length equals 16 residues. Germline assignment: CDR1 LGHNA and CDR2 YNFKEQ. The V and J ends lost 1 base and 5 bases respectively, with 15 bases between them. DNA of the CDR3: TGTGCCAGCAGCCAAGGAACGGGACTTCCGGACAATGAGCAGTTCTTC. It codes for CASSQGTGLPDNEQFF.

The rearrangement links TRBV7-8 to TRBJ1-1; a possible D gene is TRBD1 (6 bases). The V end was cut by 4 bases, the J end by 4 bases, with 16 bases between. The CDR3 runs 15 residues. Germline V lookup: CDR1 SGHVS, CDR2 FQNEAQ. The CDR3 protein is CASSSATGLVTEAFF. The CDR3 region has the DNA TGTGCCAGCAGCTCAGCGACAGGACTGGTCACTGAAGCTTTCTTT.